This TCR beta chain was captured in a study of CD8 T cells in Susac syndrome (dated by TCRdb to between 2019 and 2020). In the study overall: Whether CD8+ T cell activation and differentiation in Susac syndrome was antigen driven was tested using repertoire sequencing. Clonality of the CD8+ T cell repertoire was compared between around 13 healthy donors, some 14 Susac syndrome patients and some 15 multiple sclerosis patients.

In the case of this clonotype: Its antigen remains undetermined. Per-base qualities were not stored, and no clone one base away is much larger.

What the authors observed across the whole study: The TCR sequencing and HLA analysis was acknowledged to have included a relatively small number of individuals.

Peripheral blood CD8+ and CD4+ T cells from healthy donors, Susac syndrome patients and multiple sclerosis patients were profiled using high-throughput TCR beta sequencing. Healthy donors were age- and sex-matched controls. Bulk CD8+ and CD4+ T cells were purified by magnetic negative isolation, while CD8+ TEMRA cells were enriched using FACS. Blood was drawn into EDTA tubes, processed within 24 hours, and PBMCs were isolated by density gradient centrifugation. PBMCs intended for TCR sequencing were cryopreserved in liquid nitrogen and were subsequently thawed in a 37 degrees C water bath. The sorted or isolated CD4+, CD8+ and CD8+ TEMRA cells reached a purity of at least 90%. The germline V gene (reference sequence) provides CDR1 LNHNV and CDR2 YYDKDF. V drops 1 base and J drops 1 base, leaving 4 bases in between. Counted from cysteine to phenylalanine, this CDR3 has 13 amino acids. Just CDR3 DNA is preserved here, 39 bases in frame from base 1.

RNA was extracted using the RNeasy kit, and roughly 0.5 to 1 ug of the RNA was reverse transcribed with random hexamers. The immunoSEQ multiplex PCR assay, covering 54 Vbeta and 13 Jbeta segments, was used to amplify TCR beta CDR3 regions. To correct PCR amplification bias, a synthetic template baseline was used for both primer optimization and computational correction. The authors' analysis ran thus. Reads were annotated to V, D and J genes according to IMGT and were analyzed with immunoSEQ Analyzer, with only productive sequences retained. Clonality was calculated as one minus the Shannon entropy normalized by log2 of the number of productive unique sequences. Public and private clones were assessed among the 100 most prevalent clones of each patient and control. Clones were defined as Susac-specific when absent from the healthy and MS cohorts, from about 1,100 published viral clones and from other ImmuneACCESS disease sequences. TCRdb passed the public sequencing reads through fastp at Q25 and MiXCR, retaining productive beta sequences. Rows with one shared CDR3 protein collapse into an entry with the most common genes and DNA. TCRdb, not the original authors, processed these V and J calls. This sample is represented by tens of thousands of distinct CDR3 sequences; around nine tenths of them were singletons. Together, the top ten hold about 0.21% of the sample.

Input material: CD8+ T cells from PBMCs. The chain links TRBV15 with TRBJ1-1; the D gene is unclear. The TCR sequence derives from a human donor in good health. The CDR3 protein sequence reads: CATSRVPNTEAFF. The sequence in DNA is TGTGCCACCAGCAGAGTCCCGAACACTGAAGCTTTCTTT.